This T cell receptor (beta chain) was observed in a study of blood T cell repertoires in COVID-19. Looking at the study overall: In each case, the material was cDNA or gDNA derived from T cells, B-cell-depleted T cells, or PBMCs.

V was shortened by 0 bases and J by 5 bases, with 8 bases between the two germline ends. Germline V gene data show CDR1 as GTSNPN and CDR2 as SVGIG (reference sequence). This CDR3 is 12 amino acids long. Authors' methods: Quantification of nucleated cells was approximated via reference gene primer amplification. Profiling relied on immunoSEQ multiplex PCR, and the TCRdb table lists in-frame clones only, not all of them. V and J calls and clone size are as listed in that table; D and trimming were resolved from the DNA. The repertoire includes under 200,000 clones, around 80% of them detected once, and roughly 14% sits in the top ten.

The receptor was isolated from an older woman with COVID-19, enrolled during active disease. The genes are TRBV30 and TRBJ2-7; weak D call: TRBD2 (5 bases). Material for sequencing was peripheral blood. The CDR3 spells CAWSVRVHEQYF. CDR3 coding DNA: TGTGCCTGGAGTGTGAGGGTCCACGAGCAGTACTTC.